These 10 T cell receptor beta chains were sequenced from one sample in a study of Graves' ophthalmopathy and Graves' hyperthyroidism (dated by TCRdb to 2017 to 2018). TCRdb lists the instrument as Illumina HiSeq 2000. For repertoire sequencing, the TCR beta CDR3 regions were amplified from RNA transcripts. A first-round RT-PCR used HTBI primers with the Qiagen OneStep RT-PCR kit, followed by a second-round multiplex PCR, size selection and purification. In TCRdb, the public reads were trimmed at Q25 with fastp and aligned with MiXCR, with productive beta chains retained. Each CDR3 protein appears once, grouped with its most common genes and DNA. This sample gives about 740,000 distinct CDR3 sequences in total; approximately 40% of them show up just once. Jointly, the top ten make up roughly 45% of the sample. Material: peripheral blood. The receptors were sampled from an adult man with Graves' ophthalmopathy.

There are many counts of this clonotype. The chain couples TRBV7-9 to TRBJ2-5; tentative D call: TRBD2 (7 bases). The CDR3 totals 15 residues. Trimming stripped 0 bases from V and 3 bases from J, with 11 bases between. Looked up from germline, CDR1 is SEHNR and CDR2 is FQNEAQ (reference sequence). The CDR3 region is CASSLAGGPKETQYF. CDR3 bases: TGTGCCAGCAGCTTAGCGGGGGGGCCGAAAGAGACCCAGTACTTC.

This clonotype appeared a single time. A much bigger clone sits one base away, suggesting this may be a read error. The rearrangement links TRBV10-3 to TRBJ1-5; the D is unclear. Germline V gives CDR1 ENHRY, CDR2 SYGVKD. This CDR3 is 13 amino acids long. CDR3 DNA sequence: TGTGCCAGCAGTGGACCGACCGGTCAGCCCCAGCATTTT. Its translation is CASSGPTGQPQHF.

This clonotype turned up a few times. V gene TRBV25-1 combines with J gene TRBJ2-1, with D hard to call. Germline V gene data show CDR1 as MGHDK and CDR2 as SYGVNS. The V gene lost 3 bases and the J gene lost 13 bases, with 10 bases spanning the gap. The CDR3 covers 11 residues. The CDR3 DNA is TGTGCCAGCAGTGATCCCGTAACCCAGTTCTTC. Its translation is CASSDPVTQFF. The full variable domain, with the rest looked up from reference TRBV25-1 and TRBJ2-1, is EADIYQTPRYLVIGTGKKITLECSQTMGHDKMYWYQQDPGMELHLIHYSYGVNSTEKGDLSSESTVSRIRTEHFPLTLESARPSHTSQYLCASSDPVTQFFGPGTRLTVL.

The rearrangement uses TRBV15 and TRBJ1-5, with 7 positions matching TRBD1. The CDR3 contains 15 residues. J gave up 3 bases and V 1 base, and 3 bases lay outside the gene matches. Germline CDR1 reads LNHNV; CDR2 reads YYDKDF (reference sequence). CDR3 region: CATSRGTGHNQPQHF. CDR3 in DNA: TGTGCCACCAGCAGAGGGACAGGCCACAATCAGCCCCAGCATTTT.

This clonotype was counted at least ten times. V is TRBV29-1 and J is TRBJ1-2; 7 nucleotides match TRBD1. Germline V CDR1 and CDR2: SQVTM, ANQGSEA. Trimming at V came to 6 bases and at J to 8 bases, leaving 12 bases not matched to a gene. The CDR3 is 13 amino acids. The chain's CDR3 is CSVYRTGIVGYTF. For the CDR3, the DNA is TGCAGCGTGTACCGGACAGGCATCGTGGGCTACACCTTC. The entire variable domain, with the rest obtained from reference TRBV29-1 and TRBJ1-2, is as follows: SAVISQKPSRDICQRGTSLTIQCQVDSQVTMMFWYRQQPGQSLTLIATANQGSEATYESGFVIDKFPISRPNLTFSTLTVSNMSPEDSSIYLCSVYRTGIVGYTFGSGTRLTVV.

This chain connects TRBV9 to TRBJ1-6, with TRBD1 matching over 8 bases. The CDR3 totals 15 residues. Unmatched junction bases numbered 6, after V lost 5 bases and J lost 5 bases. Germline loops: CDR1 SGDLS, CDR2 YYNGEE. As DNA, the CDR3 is TGTGCCAGCAGGGGGGGGGACAGGAATAATTCACCCCTCCACTTT. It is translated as CASRGGDRNNSPLHF.

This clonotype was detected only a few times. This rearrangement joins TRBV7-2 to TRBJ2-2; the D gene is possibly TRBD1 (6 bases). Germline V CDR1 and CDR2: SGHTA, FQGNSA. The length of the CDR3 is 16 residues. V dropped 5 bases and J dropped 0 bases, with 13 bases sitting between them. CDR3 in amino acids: CASSPLQGANTGELFF. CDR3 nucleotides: TGTGCCAGCAGCCCCTTACAGGGAGCGAACACCGGGGAGCTGTTTTTT.

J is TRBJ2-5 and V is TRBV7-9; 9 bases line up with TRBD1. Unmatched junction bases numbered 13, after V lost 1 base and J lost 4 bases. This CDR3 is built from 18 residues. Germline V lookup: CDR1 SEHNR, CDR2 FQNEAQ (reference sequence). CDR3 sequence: CASSLGALRDRDGETQYF. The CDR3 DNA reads TGTGCCAGCAGCTTAGGGGCCCTCCGGGACAGGGATGGAGAGACCCAGTACTTC.

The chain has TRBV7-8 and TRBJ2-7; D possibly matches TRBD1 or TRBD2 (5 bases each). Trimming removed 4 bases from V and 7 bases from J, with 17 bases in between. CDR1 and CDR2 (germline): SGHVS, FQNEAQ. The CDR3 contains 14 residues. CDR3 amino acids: CASSSTRGYGEQYF. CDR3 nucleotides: TGTGCCAGCAGCTCCACTAGGGGTTACGGAGAGCAGTACTTC.

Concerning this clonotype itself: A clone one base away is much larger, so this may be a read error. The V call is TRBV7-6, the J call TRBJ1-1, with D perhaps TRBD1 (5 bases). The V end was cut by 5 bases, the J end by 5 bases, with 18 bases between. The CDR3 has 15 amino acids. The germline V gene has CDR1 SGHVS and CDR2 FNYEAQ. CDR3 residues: CASSQMRGAGTEAFF. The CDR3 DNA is TGTGCCAGCAGCCAAATGCGGGGCGCGGGGACTGAAGCTTTCTTT.